This T cell receptor (beta chain) is from a study of blood T cell repertoires in COVID-19. Authors' data handling: How many nucleated cells were present was estimated from reference gene primer amplification. Repertoires were generated with immunoSEQ multiplex PCR, while TCRdb's copy carries only in-frame clones and drops some. V, J and clone size derive from that table, while D and trimming were established from the DNA sequence. The repertoire holds 150,000 to 200,000 clones, with 86% as singletons. Trimming removed 4 bases from V and 3 bases from J; junction bases left unmatched: 6. CDR3 size: 14 residues. The V gene's germline CDR1 is SGHRS and CDR2 YFSETQ. This clone was recorded once.

The source of this sequence is a man between 65 and 79 years old with acute or convalescent COVID-19. The sample consisted of peripheral blood. This chain uses TRBV5-1 with TRBJ2-7; TRBD1 agrees at 8 bases. CDR3 sequence reads: CASSLQGGSYEQYF. DNA of the CDR3: TGCGCCAGCAGCCTACAGGGGGGAAGCTACGAGCAGTACTTC.